These 11 T cell receptor beta chains share one sample of origin, sequenced in a study of blood T cells in healthy people across ages. Using a J-beta primer mix together with a sample-barcoded 5' primer, a second PCR was run for about 6 to 12 cycles. A single record per CDR3 protein comes from TCRdb applying MiXCR to the 5' RACE reads. The sample holds over 1,500,000 distinct CDR3 sequences, approximately 39% seen once. The material sequenced was blood. These TCRs come from a human donor in good health.

This clonotype showed up just once. This chain joins TRBV29-1 and TRBJ2-4; TRBD1 is a possible D gene (7 bases). TRBJ2-7 matches the DNA end more closely, so the J call is doubtful. The germline gives CDR1 SQVTM, CDR2 ANQGSEA. The length of the CDR3 is 13 residues. CDR3 residues: CSVEQGEVYEQYF. The CDR3 DNA reads TGCAGCGTTGAACAGGGGGAGGTCTACGAGCAGTACTTC.

This clonotype turned up a few times. The rearrangement uses TRBV27 and TRBJ2-1, with 8 nucleotides matching TRBD1. The germline V gene encodes CDR1 MNHEY and CDR2 SMNVEV (reference sequence). After removal of 6 bases from V and 6 bases from J, the junction contained 7 bases not matched to a gene. The CDR3 extends over 14 amino acids. The CDR3 is CASSGRTGGNEQFF. The DNA of the CDR3 is TGTGCCAGCAGCGGACGAACAGGGGGCAATGAGCAGTTCTTC.

In this sample, this clonotype turned up a few times. The chain combines TRBV7-2 with TRBJ1-2; the D gene is possibly TRBD1 (5 bases). The V and J ends lost 1 base and 2 bases respectively, with 11 bases between them. Germline loops: CDR1 SGHTA, CDR2 FQGNSA. The CDR3 runs to 15 residues. Written as DNA, the CDR3 is TGTGCCAGCAGCTTAGGGGGGGGGAACAACTATGGCTACACCTTC. Its protein product is CASSLGGGNNYGYTF.

The chain has TRBV7-2 and TRBJ1-2, with 10 positions matching TRBD1. This CDR3 has 13 residues. The ends lost 3 bases at V and 13 bases at J; junction bases unmatched: 8. Germline V gene data show CDR1 as SGHTA and CDR2 as FQGNSA. The DNA for the CDR3 is TGTGCCAGCAGCTTCCGGACAGGGGGATATCGCACCTTC. Encoded protein: CASSFRTGGYRTF.

This clonotype was counted a few times. V usage is TRBV20-1 and J usage is TRBJ2-7; D ambiguous. Germline CDR1 is DFQATT and CDR2 is SNEGSKA (reference sequence). This CDR3 has 15 residues. V lost 1 base and J 0 bases, leaving 13 bases between the germline ends. In DNA, the CDR3 is TGCAGTGCTAGAGGTTTAGGGTGGGGCTCCTACGAGCAGTACTTC. It translates to CSARGLGWGSYEQYF.

The gene calls are TRBV2 and TRBJ2-4, with TRBD2 matching 10 bases. This CDR3 contains 18 residues. The V gene end was trimmed by 3 bases and the J gene end by 0 bases; junction bases not matched to a gene: 8. The germline V gene has CDR1 SNHLY and CDR2 FYNNEI. In nucleotides, the CDR3 is TGTGCCAGCAGTGACCTAGCGGGGGAAACCCTAGCCAAAAACATTCAGTACTTC. This encodes CASSDLAGETLAKNIQYF.

In this sample, this clonotype turned up many times. The rearrangement joins TRBV5-1 to TRBJ2-3, with TRBD2 identical over 11 bases. V dropped 0 bases and J dropped 1; count of bases not matched to a gene: 1. The CDR3 consists of 16 residues. Germline lookup yields CDR1 SGHRS and CDR2 YFSETQ. The CDR3 bases are TGCGCCAGCAGCTTGGGACTAGCGGGGCGCACAGATACGCAGTATTTT. Translated, it gives CASSLGLAGRTDTQYF.

This chain joins TRBV2 and TRBJ2-4; D is perhaps TRBD1 (6 bases). From germline, CDR1 is SNHLY and CDR2 FYNNEI. The CDR3 is 17 residues long. V was shortened by 6 bases and J by 4 bases, with 22 bases between the two germline ends. This CDR3 reads CASRDITTGFGKNIQYF. The CDR3 nucleotides read TGTGCCAGCAGGGATATCACTACAGGGTTTGGAAAAAACATTCAGTACTTC.

In its sample, this clonotype was seen a few times. This chain uses TRBV29-1 with TRBJ2-7; TRBD2 might be the D (6 bases). The ends were cut back, 5 bases at V and 6 bases at J, with 11 bases in the middle. The CDR3 has 11 residues. CDR1 and CDR2 (germline): SQVTM, ANQGSEA. The CDR3 spells CSVLLGGEQYF. DNA of the CDR3: TGCAGCGTTCTGCTGGGGGGCGAGCAGTACTTC.

The chain is built from TRBV2 and TRBJ2-4; D may be TRBD1 (7 bases). The DNA end is more similar to TRBJ2-7, so the J call may be wrong. The CDR3 spans 16 residues. Germline V gives CDR1 SNHLY, CDR2 FYNNEI. The CDR3 coding sequence is TGTGCCAGCAGCGACAGGGAACGGGGGCTTACCTACGAGCAGTACTTC. Residues: CASSDRERGLTYEQYF.

The CDR3 reads CASKGRGRNEQYF. The CDR3 nucleotides read TGTGCCAGCAAGGGGCGGGGTAGGAATGAGCAGTACTTC. J is TRBJ2-4 and V is TRBV6-2 or TRBV6-3, with D possibly matching TRBD2 (6 bases). The V and J ends lost 7 bases and 13 bases respectively, with 20 bases between them. The CDR3 consists of 13 residues. Germline V gene sequence: CDR1 MNHEY, CDR2 SVGEGT.